The 20 T cell receptor beta chains given below trace back to one sample, sequenced in a study of blood T cell repertoires in COVID-19. Using immunoSEQ multiplex PCR, the repertoire was profiled, and TCRdb retains in-frame clones only, with some absent. This table has about 210,000 clones, approximately 90% appearing once. Input material: peripheral blood. These receptors were taken from a middle-aged woman with acute or convalescent COVID-19.

The J gene is TRBJ2-3, the V gene TRBV2; TRBD2 matches 9 bases. The CDR3 consists of 15 residues. Trimming took 9 bases from V and 2 from J; bases not matched to a gene: 9. Germline values: CDR1 SNHLY, CDR2 FYNNEI. CDR3 amino acids: CASDGGGAYTDTQYF. CDR3 coding DNA: TGTGCCAGTGATGGCGGGGGGGCCTACACAGATACGCAGTATTTT.

V is TRBV9 and J is TRBJ2-5; maybe TRBD1 (6 bases). CDR1 is SGDLS, CDR2 YYNGEE, per germline. There are 16 residues in the CDR3. Trimming removed 2 bases from V and 2 bases from J, with 16 bases in between. CDR3 loop: CASSVARTAPQETQYF. The CDR3, as DNA: TGTGCCAGCAGCGTGGCGAGGACAGCCCCACAAGAGACCCAGTACTTC.

The chain combines TRBV28 with TRBJ1-2; D remains unclear. The ends were cut back, 8 bases at V and 4 bases at J, with 14 bases in the middle. The CDR3 extends over 13 amino acids. From germline, CDR1 is MDHEN and CDR2 SYDVKM. CDR3 region: CASLAGWGYGYTF. In nucleotides, the CDR3 is TGTGCCAGCTTGGCGGGTTGGGGCTATGGCTACACCTTC.

The V gene is TRBV28, the J gene TRBJ1-2; unclear D gene. The CDR3 is 13 amino acids. Germline V gives CDR1 MDHEN, CDR2 SYDVKM. V was cut by 8 bases and J by 2 bases, with 12 bases left in between. In DNA, the CDR3 is TGTGCCAGCTCCCTCCCGGGGAACTATGGCTACACCTTC. This codes for CASSLPGNYGYTF.

The chain is built from TRBV7-3 and TRBJ1-3; no clear D. CDR1 and CDR2 from the germline V gene are SGHTA and FQGTGA. Trimming cost V 5 bases and J 0 bases, with 5 bases left between them. CDR3 length: 13 residues. CDR3 nucleotide sequence: TGTGCCAGCAGCCCTAACTCTGGAAACACCATATATTTT. This codes for CASSPNSGNTIYF.

The rearrangement joins TRBV2 to TRBJ1-1; D is undetermined. Germline CDR1 SNHLY, CDR2 FYNNEI. V lost 2 bases to trimming and J lost 0 bases, with 10 bases between them. CDR3 size: 15 residues. The CDR3 DNA is TGTGCCAGCAGTGAACAGTCCACCATGAACACTGAAGCTTTCTTT. Translating it yields CASSEQSTMNTEAFF.

This clone appeared once. This chain connects TRBV19 to TRBJ1-1, with D possibly matching TRBD1 (6 bases). Germline V gene data show CDR1 as LNHDA and CDR2 as SQIVND (reference sequence). The ends were cut back, 5 bases at V and 3 bases at J, with 13 bases in the middle. This CDR3 region has 14 residues. The CDR3 sequence: CASSPAQGHTEAFF. Here the CDR3 DNA reads TGTGCCAGTAGTCCCGCTCAGGGGCACACTGAAGCTTTCTTT.

The gene calls are TRBV19 and TRBJ1-2; possible D gene TRBD1, 6 bases. The CDR3 is made up of 17 amino acids. Trimming took 10 bases from V and 2 from J, leaving 26 bases between them. The germline V gene encodes CDR1 LNHDA and CDR2 SQIVND (reference sequence). The CDR3 DNA is TGTGCCACGGCCGGCCAATTGGGGGGGGCCAGCAACTATGGCTACACCTTC. It translates to CATAGQLGGASNYGYTF. Drawing the rest from reference TRBV19 and TRBJ1-2, the complete variable domain is DGGITQSPKYLFRKEGQNVTLSCEQNLNHDAMYWYRQDPGQGLRLIYYSQIVNDFQKGDIAEGYSVSREKKESFPLTVTSAQKNPTAFYLCATAGQLGGASNYGYTFGSGTRLTVV.

The V and J genes are TRBV2 and TRBJ1-2; D gene ambiguous. V was clipped by 6 bases and J by 6 bases, with 23 bases between them. This CDR3 comprises 16 residues. The germline gives CDR1 SNHLY, CDR2 FYNNEI. The CDR3 coding sequence is TGTGCCAGCAGCCACCTTTCACCGGTGCACGTTGATGGCTACACCTTC. The encoded protein is CASSHLSPVHVDGYTF.

The chain employs TRBV27 and TRBJ2-1; TRBD2 aligns across 7 bases. With V trimmed by 8 bases and J by 4 bases, 14 bases remained unmatched. This CDR3 comprises 16 residues. In germline, CDR1 is MNHEY, CDR2 SMNVEV (reference sequence). CDR3 loop: CASLNSVSRGYNEQFF. CDR3 DNA sequence: TGTGCCAGCCTAAATTCTGTTTCGCGGGGGTACAATGAGCAGTTCTTC.

The chain recombines TRBV9 with TRBJ2-3, with a weak D call TRBD2 (6 bases). V lost 0 bases to trimming and J lost 0 bases, with 11 bases between them. Germline V lookup: CDR1 SGDLS, CDR2 YYNGEE. CDR3 size: 16 residues. The CDR3 protein is CASSVVGGISTDTQYF. CDR3 sequence (DNA): TGTGCCAGCAGCGTAGTAGGCGGGATTAGCACAGATACGCAGTATTTT.

The chain is built from TRBV5-1 and TRBJ2-5; TRBD1 might be the D (7 bases). CDR3 length: 14 amino acids. CDR1 and CDR2 (germline): SGHRS, YFSETQ. Trimming cost V 3 bases and J 1 base, with 10 bases left between them. This CDR3 reads CASSSGDSQETQYF. CDR3 in DNA: TGCGCCAGCAGCTCGGGGGACAGCCAAGAGACCCAGTACTTC.

The count of this clone is one. The rearrangement uses TRBV5-4 and TRBJ2-6; 11 bases are shared with TRBD1. This CDR3 comprises 17 residues. Germline V gives CDR1 SGHNT, CDR2 YYREEE (reference sequence). The V segment lost 4 bases and the J segment 4 bases; nucleotides outside the gene matches: 7. The CDR3 DNA reads as TGTGCCAGCAGCCAGCGGGACAGGGGGGCAGGGGCCAACGTCCTGACTTTC. Its protein is CASSQRDRGAGANVLTF. The variable domain in full, completed from reference TRBV5-4 and TRBJ2-6, reads ETGVTQSPTHLIKTRGQQVTLRCSSQSGHNTVSWYQQALGQGPQFIFQYYREEENGRGNFPPRFSGLQFPNYSSELNVNALELDDSALYLCASSQRDRGAGANVLTFGAGSRLTVL.

The J gene is TRBJ2-1, the V gene TRBV11-2; no reliable D call. CDR3 length: 13 amino acids. V gave up 4 bases and J gave up 9 bases, with 13 bases separating them. From germline, CDR1 is SGHAT and CDR2 FQNNGV. The CDR3 spells CASSSLRRAEQFF. CDR3 sequence (DNA): TGTGCCAGCAGCTCCCTCAGGCGCGCTGAGCAGTTCTTC.

The chain couples TRBV10-2 to TRBJ2-3, with 11 bases that match TRBD2. After removal of 2 bases from V and 5 bases from J, the junction contained 3 bases not matched to a gene. Germline V gene lookup returns CDR1 WSHSY and CDR2 SAAADI. This CDR3 contains 15 residues. This chain's CDR3 is CASSEIAGGGDTQYF. CDR3 DNA sequence: TGCGCCAGCAGTGAGATAGCGGGGGGGGGAGATACGCAGTATTTT.

The chain couples TRBV5-1 to TRBJ2-2, with D uncertain. The CDR3 is 14 amino acids. The germline CDR1 and CDR2 sequences are SGHRS and YFSETQ. V was trimmed by 0 bases and J by 2 bases, leaving 5 bases between them. As DNA, the CDR3 is TGCGCCAGCAGCTTGGTTAGTAACACCGGGGAGCTGTTTTTT. Its translation: CASSLVSNTGELFF.

The J gene is TRBJ2-1, the V gene TRBV10-2, with 10 positions matching TRBD2. V shed 6 bases and J 8 bases; nucleotides not matched to a gene: 16. The CDR3 totals 17 residues. Germline CDR1 reads WSHSY; CDR2 reads SAAADI. CDR3 sequence (DNA): TGCGCCAGCAGCCTAAGTCCGGGACTAGCGACCGGCGATGAGCAGTTCTTC. It encodes CASSLSPGLATGDEQFF.

In this sample, this clone turned up a few times. V gene TRBV19 combines with J gene TRBJ1-6; 8 bases match TRBD1. The V gene end was trimmed by 10 bases and the J gene end by 5 bases; junction bases not matched to a gene: 7. The CDR3 sequence is 14 residues long. Germline V gene data show CDR1 as LNHDA and CDR2 as SQIVND (reference sequence). The CDR3 DNA reads TGTGCCACTAAGAGACAGGGGAATAATTCACCCCTCCACTTT. Its protein is CATKRQGNNSPLHF.

V and J are TRBV19 and TRBJ1-6, with D unresolved. Germline values: CDR1 LNHDA, CDR2 SQIVND (reference sequence). This CDR3 has 15 residues. The V gene lost 6 bases and the J gene lost 7 bases, with 16 bases spanning the gap. CDR3 sequence (DNA): TGTGCCAGTAGCACCTCGGGATCGACCAATTCACCCCTCCACTTT. Translating gives CASSTSGSTNSPLHF.

V usage is TRBV5-6 and J usage is TRBJ1-2; D might be TRBD1 (6 bases). Germline lookup yields CDR1 SGHDT and CDR2 YYEEEE. The CDR3 extends over 13 amino acids. The V gene lost 7 bases and the J gene lost 2 bases, with 12 bases spanning the gap. DNA for the CDR3: TGTGCCAGCGGGACCGGACAGAACTATGGCTACACCTTC. Translation gives CASGTGQNYGYTF.